A single sample is the source of the 6 T cell receptor beta chains below, sequenced in a study of graft-versus-host responses after intestinal transplantation. Their antigens remain unidentified. Profiled with immunoSEQ multiplex PCR; TCRdb holds only in-frame clones, not every one. The sample consists of tens of thousands of clones, approximately 92% of them appearing once. The specimen was unstimulated CD4+ T cells sorted from spleen or lymph node cells, collected before intestinal transplant. The receptors come from a human donor who received an intestinal transplant.

The chain employs TRBV7-9 and TRBJ2-3; 10 nucleotides align to TRBD2. This CDR3 is built from 19 residues. Germline loops: CDR1 SEHNR, CDR2 FQNEAQ (reference sequence). The V segment lost 2 bases and the J segment 2 bases; nucleotides outside the gene matches: 13. The CDR3 coding sequence is TGTGCCAGCAGCTTAAAGCGGCGAGGTCTAGCGGGAGACACAGATACGCAGTATTTT. As protein: CASSLKRRGLAGDTDTQYF. The full variable domain, with the rest looked up from reference TRBV7-9 and TRBJ2-3, is DTGVSQNPRHKITKRGQNVTFRCDPISEHNRLYWYRQTLGQGPEFLTYFQNEAQLEKSRLLSDRFSAERPKGSFSTLEIQRTEQGDSAMYLCASSLKRRGLAGDTDTQYFGPGTRLTVL.

The chain employs TRBV19 and TRBJ1-5; TRBD1 matches at 8 bases. V shed 6 bases and J 6 bases; nucleotides not matched to a gene: 13. This CDR3 has 16 amino acids. The germline V gene encodes CDR1 LNHDA and CDR2 SQIVND (reference sequence). CDR3 DNA: TGTGCCAGTAGACGCAACCAGGGGGCTAACATTCAGCCCCAGCATTTT. This sequence encodes CASRRNQGANIQPQHF.

The V call is TRBV29-1, the J call TRBJ2-1, with 11 bases aligning to TRBD2. CDR3 length: 18 residues. Germline CDR1 is SQVTM and CDR2 is ANQGSEA. J gave up 4 bases and V 2 bases, and 13 bases lay outside the gene matches. CDR3 loop: CSVESSSPTSGTYNEQFF. The CDR3 DNA reads TGCAGCGTTGAATCTTCTTCCCCGACTAGCGGGACATACAATGAGCAGTTCTTC.

CDR3 DNA sequence: TGTGCCAGTAGTATAGATCGAAGCGGGAGGGCCTTTCTTGAGCAGTTCTTC. This sequence encodes CASSIDRSGRAFLEQFF. The chain recombines TRBV19 with TRBJ2-1; 10 bases align to TRBD2. The CDR3 length is 17 residues. The junction had 11 bases not matched to a gene; V was cut back by 0 bases and J by 9 bases. The V gene's germline CDR1 is LNHDA and CDR2 SQIVND (reference sequence).

The V and J genes are TRBV18 and TRBJ2-1; D is unclear. V lost 6 bases and J lost 3, with 3 bases in between. The CDR3 covers 11 residues. Looked up from germline, CDR1 is KGHSH and CDR2 is LQKENI. The CDR3 DNA reads TGTGCCAGCTCGGACTACAATGAGCAGTTCTTC. Amino acids: CASSDYNEQFF.

This chain links TRBV6-1 with TRBJ1-2, with TRBD1 identical over 7 bases. Germline trimming cut 8 bases from V and 2 bases from J; bases unmatched to any gene: 8. The germline V gene has CDR1 MNHNS and CDR2 SASEGT. The CDR3 is made up of 14 amino acids. The CDR3 nucleotides read TGTGCCAGCTTAAGCAACAGGGGCAACTATGGCTACACCTTC. Its translation is CASLSNRGNYGYTF.